The 18 T cell receptor beta chains below all came from one sample that was sequenced in a study of a mutant IDH1 vaccine in newly diagnosed glioma. Time point indicated: week 5, during vaccination. Each vaccine dose was 300 ug of mutant IDH1 20-mer peptide, with topical imiquimod. Which antigens these TCRs recognize remains unknown. Profiling relied on immunoSEQ multiplex PCR, and the TCRdb table lists in-frame clones only, not all of them. Of 40,000 or so clones listed, 80% to 90% are singletons. Material: PBMCs, obtained from a glioma patient whose treatment included an IDH1 peptide vaccine. These receptors were taken from a man aged 35 to 55 with glioma.

V is TRBV2 and J is TRBJ2-5; 7 positions match TRBD2. With 6 bases clipped from V and 5 bases from J, the junction kept 12 bases outside the gene matches. Germline CDR1 reads SNHLY; CDR2 reads FYNNEI. The CDR3 is 15 residues long. The DNA of the CDR3 is TGTGCCAGCAGCGCCCGACTAGCCTCTCGGGAGACCCAGTACTTC. Translated, it gives CASSARLASRETQYF.

CDR3 loop: CASSIPLGNQPQHF. CDR3 in DNA: TGTGCCAGTAGTATCCCGCTGGGCAATCAGCCCCAGCATTTT. The V gene is TRBV19, the J gene TRBJ1-5; no firm D call. In germline, CDR1 is LNHDA, CDR2 SQIVND (reference sequence). Between the trimmed V and J ends, which lost 3 bases and 2 bases, there was a span of 8 bases. The length of the CDR3 is 14 residues. The full variable domain, rest sourced from reference TRBV19 and TRBJ1-5, is DGGITQSPKYLFRKEGQNVTLSCEQNLNHDAMYWYRQDPGQGLRLIYYSQIVNDFQKGDIAEGYSVSREKKESFPLTVTSAQKNPTAFYLCASSIPLGNQPQHFGDGTRLSIL.

V and J are TRBV7-3 and TRBJ1-1; TRBD1 is a possible D gene (5 bases). The CDR3 has 15 amino acids. CDR1 is SGHTA and CDR2 is FQGTGA in the germline V gene. V lost 1 base, J lost 1 base, and 10 bases lay in between. The DNA of the CDR3 is TGTGCCAGCAGCTTAATGGCGGGGGGGAACACTGAAGCTTTCTTT. Amino acid sequence: CASSLMAGGNTEAFF.

The chain recombines TRBV4-2 with TRBJ1-2; tentatively, D is TRBD1 (5 bases). Trimming cost V 3 bases and J 4 bases, with 18 bases left between them. CDR3 length: 16 residues. The V gene's germline CDR1 is LGHNA and CDR2 YNFKEQ. CDR3: CASSQDPTGVSYGYTF. In nucleotides, the CDR3 is TGTGCCAGCAGCCAGGACCCCACAGGCGTCTCCTATGGCTACACCTTC.

V usage is TRBV28 and J usage is TRBJ2-2, with D hard to call. The CDR3 has 13 amino acids. V dropped 3 bases and J dropped 9 bases, with 11 bases sitting between them. The germline gives CDR1 MDHEN, CDR2 SYDVKM. The CDR3 region is CASSLGAFRELFF. In nucleotides, the CDR3 is TGTGCCAGCAGTTTGGGCGCATTCCGGGAGCTGTTTTTT.

The chain recombines TRBV9 with TRBJ2-7; 9 bases fit TRBD2. Losses at the gene ends were 0 bases for V and 7 bases for J; bases not matched to a gene: 8. Germline V lookup: CDR1 SGDLS, CDR2 YYNGEE. The CDR3 extends over 15 amino acids. This CDR3 reads CASSVAAGGHREQYF. Written as DNA, the CDR3 is TGTGCCAGCAGCGTAGCGGCGGGAGGGCACCGGGAGCAGTACTTC.

A few counts support this clone. The chain has TRBV13 and TRBJ1-1, with unresolved D. Germline loops: CDR1 PRHDT, CDR2 FYEKMQ (reference sequence). The CDR3 is made up of 13 amino acids. V shed 7 bases and J shed 3 bases, with 12 bases lying between them. For the CDR3, the DNA is TGTGCCAGCATCAACCAGGAGGACACTGAAGCTTTCTTT. This gives the protein CASINQEDTEAFF.

This chain links TRBV18 with TRBJ2-3, with TRBD1 as a possible D gene (6 bases). V lost 3 bases to trimming and J lost 4 bases, with 8 bases between them. Germline CDR1 reads KGHSH; CDR2 reads LQKENI. CDR3 size: 13 residues. The DNA for the CDR3 is TGTGCCAGCTCACCTACAGGGTCAGATACGCAGTATTTT. It codes for CASSPTGSDTQYF.

This rearrangement joins TRBV7-2 to TRBJ2-5, with D unresolved. Germline lookup yields CDR1 SGHTA and CDR2 FQGNSA. CDR3 length: 13 residues. Trimming cost V 5 bases and J 5 bases, with 12 bases left between them. The CDR3 spells CASSPDPLETQYF. The CDR3 nucleotides are TGTGCCAGCAGCCCGGACCCTTTGGAGACCCAGTACTTC.

The chain carries TRBV2 and TRBJ2-7; D is uncertain. Germline V gene data show CDR1 as SNHLY and CDR2 as FYNNEI. There are 11 residues in the CDR3. Trimming left V 7 bases short and J 3 bases short, with 7 bases between. In DNA, the CDR3 is TGTGCCAGCACGGCGGTCTACGAGCAGTACTTC. Its protein is CASTAVYEQYF.

V and J are TRBV5-1 and TRBJ2-1, with 12 bases identical to TRBD2. V shed 1 base and J 4 bases; nucleotides not matched to a gene: 3. The CDR3 extends over 16 amino acids. Germline V lookup: CDR1 SGHRS, CDR2 YFSETQ. The CDR3 region is CASSLRLAGAYNEQFF. The CDR3 DNA reads TGCGCCAGCAGCTTGAGACTAGCGGGAGCTTACAATGAGCAGTTCTTC.

In its sample, this clone was seen a few times. This same CDR3 is encoded by further DNA sequences in the sample. This chain joins TRBV19 and TRBJ2-5; D might be TRBD2 (6 bases). V dropped 4 bases and J dropped 5 bases, with 20 bases sitting between them. Looked up from germline, CDR1 is LNHDA and CDR2 is SQIVND (reference sequence). CDR3 length equals 16 residues. Here the CDR3 DNA reads TGTGCCAGTAGTAGAGGAGGGGCTCGGGGGACGGAGACCCAGTACTTC. This sequence encodes CASSRGGARGTETQYF.

CDR3 in amino acids: CASSSDREVDTQYF. CDR3 in DNA: TGCGCCAGCAGCTCCGACAGGGAGGTCGATACGCAGTATTTT. This chain joins TRBV5-1 and TRBJ2-3, with a possible D match to TRBD1 (7 bases). V dropped 3 bases and J dropped 6 bases, with 14 bases sitting between them. The CDR3 totals 14 residues. Looked up from germline, CDR1 is SGHRS and CDR2 is YFSETQ.

This clone was seen a handful of times. This rearrangement joins TRBV9 to TRBJ2-2; no firm D call. CDR1 and CDR2 (germline): SGDLS, YYNGEE. The CDR3 runs 16 residues. Trimming stripped 0 bases from V and 5 bases from J, with 14 bases between. The CDR3 reads CASSVALSFRTGELFF. As DNA, the CDR3 is TGTGCCAGCAGCGTAGCTCTCTCCTTTAGGACCGGGGAGCTGTTTTTT. The full variable domain, its missing parts supplied by reference TRBV9 and TRBJ2-2, is DSGVTQTPKHLITATGQRVTLRCSPRSGDLSVYWYQQSLDQGLQFLIQYYNGEERAKGNILERFSAQQFPDLHSELNLSSLELGDSALYFCASSVALSFRTGELFFGEGSRLTVL.

The chain recombines TRBV6-5 with TRBJ2-5; TRBD1 might be the D (7 bases). This CDR3 is 16 amino acids long. The ends were cut back, 2 bases at V and 0 bases at J, with 13 bases in the middle. Germline V gene lookup returns CDR1 MNHEY and CDR2 SVGAGI. The CDR3 region has the DNA TGTGCCAGCAGTTACACAACAGGGGACTACCAAGAGACCCAGTACTTC. This sequence encodes CASSYTTGDYQETQYF.

The chain links TRBV6-6 to TRBJ2-1, with a possible D match to TRBD2 (6 bases). Germline V lookup: CDR1 MNHNY, CDR2 SVGAGI (reference sequence). The germline V and J ends were trimmed by 5 bases and 3 bases, with 14 bases remaining between them. The CDR3 totals 15 residues. The CDR3, as DNA: TGTGCCAGCAGTCCCACGCCCGGGAGCTACAATGAGCAGTTCTTC. Its protein is CASSPTPGSYNEQFF.

The chain couples TRBV7-2 to TRBJ2-7, with a weak D call TRBD2 (5 bases). CDR1 SGHTA and CDR2 FQGNSA come from the germline V gene. V dropped 5 bases and J dropped 9 bases, with 14 bases sitting between them. CDR3 length: 12 amino acids. CDR3 loop: CASSQEGWVQYF. The CDR3 region has the DNA TGTGCCAGCAGCCAAGAGGGTTGGGTGCAGTACTTC.

The genes are TRBV15 and TRBJ2-1, with D perhaps matching TRBD1 or TRBD2 (5 bases each). Germline V CDR1 and CDR2: LNHNV, YYDKDF (reference sequence). The CDR3 runs 17 residues. The ends were cut back, 0 bases at V and 5 bases at J, with 17 bases in the middle. The CDR3 bases are TGTGCCACCAGCAGAGAGGGGGAGTACCGGTTTAACAATGAGCAGTTCTTC. Encoded protein: CATSREGEYRFNNEQFF. The complete variable domain, with remaining parts taken from reference TRBV15 and TRBJ2-1, reads DAMVIQNPRYQVTQFGKPVTLSCSQTLNHNVMYWYQQKSSQAPKLLFHYYDKDFNNEADTPDNFQSRRPNTSFCFLDIRSPGLGDTAMYLCATSREGEYRFNNEQFFGPGTRLTVL.